This TCR beta chain was sequenced in a study of cytomegalovirus exposure and HLA in healthy donors. Across the study: Most donors, about 77% of approximately 400 genotyped, fell in the Caucasian-associated ancestry cluster.

Researchers ran the PCR with 60 Vbeta and 13 Jbeta primers. Produced via immunoSEQ multiplex PCR; TCRdb's table is partial and in-frame only. The repertoire includes approximately 100,000 clones, roughly 76% of them detected once, and 12% sits in the top ten. The V end lost 5 bases, the J end lost 1 base, and 12 bases lay between the germline ends. The CDR3 sequence is 14 residues long. Germline assignment: CDR1 SGHNT and CDR2 YYREEE (reference sequence). Input material: PBMCs. The chain has TRBV5-4 and TRBJ1-1; D remains ambiguous. The clonotype was recovered from a woman in her 40s in good health and CMV-seropositive. This CDR3 reads CASSLTRENTEAFF. The CDR3, as DNA: TGTGCCAGCAGTCTAACACGGGAGAACACTGAAGCTTTCTTT.